The following is a T cell receptor beta chain sequence with its context. From germline, CDR1 is SGHKS and CDR2 YYEKEE (reference sequence). V lost 2 bases and J lost 2, with 11 bases in between. This CDR3 is built from 14 residues. This record belongs to a study of blood T cell repertoires in COVID-19. The method was immunoSEQ multiplex PCR; TCRdb's version includes in-frame clones alone and lacks a portion of them. The sample contains about 150,000 clones, 75% to 85% of which appear only once. The TCR comes from a man aged 60 to 69 with acute or convalescent COVID-19. The chain uses TRBV5-5 and TRBJ2-7; tentative D call: TRBD2 (6 bases). Sample: peripheral blood. CDR3 sequence: CASSFWRVTYEQYF. As DNA, the CDR3 is TGTGCCAGCAGCTTCTGGAGGGTCACCTACGAGCAGTACTTC.